This T cell receptor beta chain was retrieved from a study of blood T cell dynamics during melanoma immunotherapy. Study-level findings and limits: Disease-control patients' PBMC repertoires became either more clonal or more diverse at W3.

Regarding this clone: What it binds is not known.

Trimming took 5 bases from V and 1 from J, leaving 6 bases between them. This CDR3 comprises 14 residues. The V gene's germline CDR1 is MNHNY and CDR2 SVGAGI (reference sequence). Sample time point: week 3, after first cycle of checkpoint inhibitor. Patients had no prior systemic cancer treatment, immunosuppressants or other active cancers. Method: immunoSEQ multiplex PCR; TCRdb's copy keeps in-frame clones and lacks some. The repertoire has 8,500 to 11,000 clones, roughly nine tenths of them found once; the top ten carry around 4%. V and J are TRBV6-6 and TRBJ2-6; D is perhaps TRBD1 (6 bases). The material was blood, obtained from a patient treated with checkpoint blockade. The TCR comes from a human donor with melanoma. DNA of the CDR3: TGTGCCAGCAGTACAGGGTCTGGGGCCAACGTCCTGACTTTC. It translates to CASSTGSGANVLTF.